A single sample is the source of the 9 T cell receptor beta chains below, sequenced in a study of cytomegalovirus exposure and HLA in healthy donors. Produced via immunoSEQ multiplex PCR; TCRdb's table is partial and in-frame only. Among more than 85,000 clones listed, roughly 92% were seen once. Sequencing input: PBMCs. Receptor source: a woman in her 30s in good health and CMV-seropositive.

This chain connects TRBV5-6 to TRBJ2-7; 8 nucleotides agree with TRBD1. CDR1 and CDR2 (germline): SGHDT, YYEEEE. V dropped 4 bases and J dropped 2; count of bases not matched to a gene: 8. This CDR3 region has 15 residues. CDR3 sequence: CASSTTRTGTYEQYF. CDR3 bases: TGTGCCAGCAGCACTACTAGGACAGGGACCTACGAGCAGTACTTC.

The chain couples TRBV28 to TRBJ2-1; TRBD1 matches at 10 bases. Trimming at V came to 6 bases and at J to 3 bases, leaving 8 bases not matched to a gene. The CDR3 covers 16 residues. Germline CDR1 and CDR2: MDHEN and SYDVKM. The CDR3 DNA reads TGTGCCAGCAGCTTGGACAGGGGGAGATTCTACAATGAGCAGTTCTTC. It codes for CASSLDRGRFYNEQFF.

This clone has a handful of counts. This chain joins TRBV27 and TRBJ1-5, with D possibly being TRBD1 (6 bases). In germline, CDR1 is MNHEY, CDR2 SMNVEV (reference sequence). The CDR3 length is 15 residues. V was pared by 2 bases and J by 4 bases, with 12 bases between. CDR3 sequence reads: CASSLGPGANQPQHF. The CDR3 DNA follows: TGTGCCAGCAGTTTAGGTCCAGGGGCTAATCAGCCCCAGCATTTT.

The chain carries TRBV9 and TRBJ2-7; tentative D call: TRBD1 (6 bases). Per the germline V gene, CDR1 is SGDLS and CDR2 is YYNGEE. Trimming removed 0 bases at V and 2 bases at J, with 9 bases between. CDR3 length equals 14 residues. CDR3 sequence reads: CASSVEQGAYEQYF. Written as DNA, the CDR3 is TGTGCCAGCAGCGTAGAACAGGGAGCCTACGAGCAGTACTTC. Together with reference TRBV9 and TRBJ2-7, the CDR3 gives the full variable domain: DSGVTQTPKHLITATGQRVTLRCSPRSGDLSVYWYQQSLDQGLQFLIQYYNGEERAKGNILERFSAQQFPDLHSELNLSSLELGDSALYFCASSVEQGAYEQYFGPGTRLTVT.

This chain connects TRBV4-3 to TRBJ2-1; 12 positions match TRBD2. V lost 1 base to trimming and J lost 8 bases; unmatched junction nucleotides: 3. CDR1 and CDR2 (germline): LGHNA, YSLEER. CDR3 length: 15 amino acids. The CDR3 loop is CASSQGLAGGYEQFF. CDR3 nucleotide sequence: TGCGCCAGCAGCCAAGGGCTAGCGGGAGGGTATGAGCAGTTCTTC.

This rearrangement joins TRBV25-1 to TRBJ2-5, with D unclear. Trimming cost V 5 bases and J 2 bases, with 12 bases left between them. The CDR3 runs to 14 residues. CDR1 is MGHDK and CDR2 is SYGVNS in the germline V gene. The CDR3 DNA reads as TGTGCCAGCAGTCCAATAGGCGGACAAGAGACCCAGTACTTC. Translating it yields CASSPIGGQETQYF.

This chain connects TRBV19 to TRBJ2-5; possible D gene TRBD2, 6 bases. Trimming removed 3 bases at V and 4 bases at J, with 12 bases between. Germline-derived CDR1 and CDR2 are LNHDA and SQIVND (reference sequence). This CDR3 contains 14 residues. CDR3 in DNA: TGTGCCAGTAGTATGATGGGGGGTGGAGAGACCCAGTACTTC. This sequence encodes CASSMMGGGETQYF.

The CDR3 region has the DNA TGCGCCAGCAGCTTGGAGGGGAACTACAATGAGCAGTTCTTC. Its translation is CASSLEGNYNEQFF. V is TRBV5-1 and J is TRBJ2-1; tentative D call: TRBD1 (5 bases). CDR1 SGHRS and CDR2 YFSETQ come from the germline V gene. The CDR3 covers 14 residues. The V and J ends lost 0 bases and 3 bases respectively, with 7 bases between them.

This chain connects TRBV5-1 to TRBJ2-1; 11 nucleotides match TRBD2. The CDR3 covers 15 residues. V shed 3 bases, J shed 2 bases, and the junction held 1 base outside the gene matches. Germline V gene lookup returns CDR1 SGHRS and CDR2 YFSETQ. The CDR3, as DNA: TGCGCCAGCAGCTCGGGACTAGCGGCCTACAATGAGCAGTTCTTC. Protein sequence: CASSSGLAAYNEQFF.